Below are 5 T cell receptor beta chains sequenced from a single sample in a study of T cells after yellow fever vaccination. TCRdb re-analysed the 5' RACE reads in MiXCR, keeping a single row per CDR3 protein. The profile shows more than 350,000 distinct CDR3 sequences, 11% of them singletons. This specimen was PBMCs, taken on the day of the first yellow fever vaccination. All receptors derive from a man younger than 35 who received the YFV17D yellow fever vaccine.

This clonotype was picked up a small number of times. J is TRBJ2-1 and V is TRBV24-1; 10 bases line up with TRBD1. Per germline, CDR1 KGHDR and CDR2 SFDVKD. J lost 5 bases, V lost 3 bases, and 3 bases had no gene match. The CDR3 loop spans 15 amino acids. The CDR3 spells CATSDAGTGDNEQFF. The CDR3, as DNA: TGTGCCACCAGTGATGCCGGGACAGGGGACAATGAGCAGTTCTTC.

V usage is TRBV10-3 and J usage is TRBJ1-1; D gene ambiguous. CDR3 length equals 11 residues. From germline, CDR1 is ENHRY and CDR2 SYGVKD. Deletions cut 11 bases from V and 11 bases from J, with 18 bases between. CDR3 sequence: CAVEGEGLAFF. The CDR3 nucleotides read TGTGCCGTGGAGGGTGAGGGTTTGGCTTTCTTT.

This chain links TRBV20-1 with TRBJ2-1, with a possible D match to TRBD2 (6 bases). The germline V gene encodes CDR1 DFQATT and CDR2 SNEGSKA (reference sequence). The CDR3 has 15 amino acids. V shed 6 bases and J shed 0 bases, with 15 bases lying between them. The CDR3, as DNA: TGCAGTGCGCTGGGACTTTCCAGCTCCTACAATGAGCAGTTCTTC. Protein sequence: CSALGLSSSYNEQFF.

The rearrangement links TRBV6-1 to TRBJ1-3; D is ambiguous. CDR1 and CDR2 from the germline V gene are MNHNS and SASEGT. The CDR3 has 14 amino acids. Trimming took 10 bases from V and 0 from J, leaving 13 bases between them. The CDR3 here is CATVFLYSGNTIYF. The CDR3 nucleotides read TGTGCCACGGTCTTTCTCTACTCTGGAAACACCATATATTTT.

CDR3 region: CASSNRQGSNTQYF. In nucleotides, the CDR3 is TGTGCCAGTAGCAACCGACAGGGCTCGAATACGCAGTATTTT. This chain links TRBV19 with TRBJ2-3, with 7 bases matching TRBD1. J gave up 7 bases and V 6 bases, and 10 bases lay outside the gene matches. The CDR3 runs to 14 residues. Germline V gene sequence: CDR1 LNHDA, CDR2 SQIVND (reference sequence).